The 2 T cell receptor delta chains given below trace back to one sample, sequenced in a study of γδ T cells in repeated Plasmodium falciparum infection. Bulk repertoires came from Vgamma9/Vdelta2+ or Vdelta2-negative gammadelta T cells flow-sorted from PBMC. TCRdb reprocessed the multiplex PCR reads through CATT. Among about 57,000 delta-chain clones listed, over 1.5% were seen once. Sample: gamma-delta T cells from blood. These receptors originate from a pool of human donors (malaria-infected and uninfected, not separated).

This clone was picked up a small number of times. This probably arose from a read error, given a far larger clone one base away. This specimen includes other DNA sequences encoding the same CDR3. As DNA, the CDR3 is TGCGCCTTTAGCGTACAAGGGTGGGCCGATAAACTCATCTTT. Translated, it gives CAFSVQGWADKLIF. This chain connects TRDV3 to TRDJ1; D is uncertain. The germline V gene encodes CDR1 TVYSNPD and CDR2 GDNSRS (reference sequence). CDR3 length equals 14 residues.

This clone has more than one count but fewer than ten. This DNA's translation differs at residue 21 from TCRdb's protein, which comes from a much larger clone; a read error is likely, and the protein shown is translated from the DNA. The chain couples TRDV1 to TRDJ1, with 10 bases lining up with TRDD3. The J gene, absent from TCRdb, was called here by matching the DNA to germline. Germline lookup yields CDR1 TSWWSYY and CDR2 QGS. This CDR3 contains 24 residues. The CDR3 protein is CALGILLGAFPRTGGFGSTDRLIF. The CDR3 DNA sequence: TGTGCTCTTGGGATTCTTCTAGGGGCCTTTCCTAGGACTGGGGGATTTGGAAGCACCGATAGACTCATCTTT.